This T cell receptor (beta chain) was observed in a study of blood T cells in healthy people across ages. Sample-barcoded 5' priming and a J-beta primer mix drove a second PCR of roughly 7 to 11 cycles. From the 5' RACE reads, TCRdb called clonotypes with MiXCR, one entry per CDR3 protein. This table has 800,000 or so distinct CDR3 sequences, 20% to 30% appearing once. For this clonotype: Its antigen is unknown.

Germline lookup yields CDR1 SGHVS and CDR2 FQNEAQ. Trimming took 5 bases from V and 4 from J, leaving 11 bases between them. The CDR3 contains 13 residues. The study's findings and limits: Estimates of total diversity, which came from one million sequenced T cells, were considered to be underestimates. Researchers said unsorted PBMCs prevented a conclusive naive versus antigen-experienced comparison.

RNA extraction gave at least 5 micrograms of total RNA per sample. These same records also appear under a second study, on T cells of mothers and their children.

Sequencing was performed on blood. The chain joins TRBV7-8 to TRBJ1-2; TRBD1 is a possible D gene (6 bases). This sequence originates from a boy between 5 and 17 years old in good health. The CDR3 region has the DNA TGTGCCAGCAGCGAAGGGGGATCCTATGGCTACACCTTC. Translated, it gives CASSEGGSYGYTF.